The present T cell receptor (beta chain) was sequenced within a study of tumor and adjacent non-tumor tissue in lung cancer. Findings and limits, study-wide: Compared with tumor, normal lung showed significantly lower TCR diversity.

This sample's RNA came from whole unsorted tissue. The normal lung tissue was taken more than 3 cm from the tumor edge. Germline CDR1 reads SQVTM; CDR2 reads ANQGSEA. V was cut by 7 bases and J by 14 bases, with 18 bases left in between. This CDR3 has 11 residues. Comment on this clonotype: Its antigen is still unknown.

Three rounds of nested PCR, following a modified ARM-PCR protocol, produced the TCRbeta library. TCRdb ran MiXCR on the multiplex PCR reads and lists one entry per CDR3 protein. This sample has about 90,000 distinct CDR3 sequences; 75% to 85% occur once, and the top ten carry around a fifth. Sample: distant non-tumor lung tissue. The clonotype was recovered from a woman aged 45-59 years with non-small cell lung cancer. The chain couples TRBV29-1 to TRBJ2-1; D unclear. The CDR3 DNA reads as TGCAGCGGTGTTGAAATGAATGCGGAGTTCTTC. Encoded protein: CSGVEMNAEFF.